The entry below gives a single T cell receptor (beta chain) sequence along with its context. V was trimmed by 4 bases and J by 7 bases, leaving 13 bases between them. The CDR3 is made up of 14 amino acids. CDR1 and CDR2 from the germline V gene are LNHNV and YYDKDF (reference sequence). The table came from immunoSEQ multiplex PCR; TCRdb's copy has only in-frame clones and leaves some out. The sample records 35,000 to 40,000 clones, about nine tenths being singletons. This record belongs to a study of T cell changes during pregnancy in multiple sclerosis. J is TRBJ1-4 and V is TRBV15; no reliable D call. This material consisted of peripheral blood, taken in the third trimester of pregnancy. The source is a female donor in good health, enrolled as a control in a pregnancy study. CDR3 region: CATSTRQAAEKLFF. Here the CDR3 DNA reads TGTGCCACCAGCACGCGACAAGCTGCTGAAAAACTGTTTTTT.